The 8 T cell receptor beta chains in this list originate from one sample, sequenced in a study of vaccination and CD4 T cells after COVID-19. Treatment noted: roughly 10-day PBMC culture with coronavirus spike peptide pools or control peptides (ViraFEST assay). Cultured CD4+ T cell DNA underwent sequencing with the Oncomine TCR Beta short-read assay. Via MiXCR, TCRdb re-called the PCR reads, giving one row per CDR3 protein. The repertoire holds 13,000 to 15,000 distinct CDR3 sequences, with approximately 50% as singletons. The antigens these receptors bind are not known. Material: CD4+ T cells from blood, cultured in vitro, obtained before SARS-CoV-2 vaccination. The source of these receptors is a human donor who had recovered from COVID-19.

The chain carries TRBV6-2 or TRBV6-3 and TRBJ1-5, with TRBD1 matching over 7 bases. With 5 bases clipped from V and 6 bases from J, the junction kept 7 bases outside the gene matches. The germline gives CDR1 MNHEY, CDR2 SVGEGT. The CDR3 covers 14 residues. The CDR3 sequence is CASSRNRGGQPQHF. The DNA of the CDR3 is TGTGCCAGCAGTCGGAACAGGGGAGGTCAGCCCCAGCATTTT.

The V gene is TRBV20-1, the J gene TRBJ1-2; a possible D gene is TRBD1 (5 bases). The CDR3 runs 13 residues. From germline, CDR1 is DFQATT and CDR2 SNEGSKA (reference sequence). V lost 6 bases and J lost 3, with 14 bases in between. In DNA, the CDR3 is TGCAGTGCGAAATCGGCGGGGGACTATGGCTACACCTTC. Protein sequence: CSAKSAGDYGYTF.

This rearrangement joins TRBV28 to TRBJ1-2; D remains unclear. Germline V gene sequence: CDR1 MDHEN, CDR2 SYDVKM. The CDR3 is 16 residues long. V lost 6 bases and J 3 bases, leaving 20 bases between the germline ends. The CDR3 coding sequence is TGTGCCAGCAGCGGAGTTAAGGGCGCCATCGACTATGGCTACACCTTC. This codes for CASSGVKGAIDYGYTF.

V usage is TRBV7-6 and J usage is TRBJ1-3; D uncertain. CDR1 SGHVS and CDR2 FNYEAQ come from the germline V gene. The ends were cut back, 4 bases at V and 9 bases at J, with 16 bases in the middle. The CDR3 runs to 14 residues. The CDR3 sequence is CASSSRTDGATIYF. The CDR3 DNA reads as TGTGCCAGCAGCTCCCGGACGGACGGAGCCACCATATATTTT.

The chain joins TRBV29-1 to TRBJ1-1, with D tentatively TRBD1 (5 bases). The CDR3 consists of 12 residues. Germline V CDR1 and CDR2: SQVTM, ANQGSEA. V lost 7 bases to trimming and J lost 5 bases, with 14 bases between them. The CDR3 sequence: CSAGTDVTEAFF. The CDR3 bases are TGCAGCGCTGGGACGGACGTGACTGAAGCTTTCTTT.

The CDR3 DNA follows: TGTGCCAGCAGTTTTGGGGTAGCGGGGGGGACCTACGAGCAGTACTTC. Protein sequence: CASSFGVAGGTYEQYF. The V call is TRBV12-3 or TRBV12-4, the J call TRBJ2-7, with TRBD2 matching 11 bases. V was pared by 3 bases and J by 2 bases, with 6 bases of the junction left unmatched. This CDR3 is 16 amino acids long.

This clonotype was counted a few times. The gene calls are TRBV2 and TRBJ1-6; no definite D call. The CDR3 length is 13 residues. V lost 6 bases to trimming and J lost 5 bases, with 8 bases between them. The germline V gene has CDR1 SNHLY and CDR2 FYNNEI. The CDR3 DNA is TGTGCCAGCAGGGGAGAGAATAATTCACCCCTCCACTTT. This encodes CASRGENNSPLHF.

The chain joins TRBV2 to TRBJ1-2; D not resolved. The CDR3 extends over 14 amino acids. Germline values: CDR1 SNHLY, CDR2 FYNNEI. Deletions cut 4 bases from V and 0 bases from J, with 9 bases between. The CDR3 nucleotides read TGTGCCAGCAGTGTCTACAGTACTAACTATGGCTACACCTTC. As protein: CASSVYSTNYGYTF. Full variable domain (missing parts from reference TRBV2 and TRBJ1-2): EPEVTQTPSHQVTQMGQEVILRCVPISNHLYFYWYRQILGQKVEFLVSFYNNEISEKSEIFDDQFSVERPDGSNFTLKIRSTKLEDSAMYFCASSVYSTNYGYTFGSGTRLTVV.